These T cell receptor beta chains were read from a single sample in a study of cytomegalovirus exposure and HLA in healthy donors. Sequenced by immunoSEQ multiplex PCR; TCRdb stores in-frame clones only, minus some. The table records about 140,000 clones, over 75% of them present only once. The sequenced sample consisted of PBMCs. These receptors were collected from a man aged 50 to 59 in good health and CMV-seronegative. The CDR3 runs from the conserved cysteine through the conserved F or W. Fields, in order: J gene, CDR3 length, D gene, V gene, clone size, CDR3 DNA, CDR3 protein. The D gene is left open where the match is weak. Expanded clones are given a class, and other clones once, few, many or no size at all.

>TRBJ1-6|17|TRBD1|TRBV4-1|NA
TGCGCCAGCAGCCAAGTTAGGACAGGGGGGTACAATTCACCCCTCCACTTT
CASSQVRTGGYNSPLHF
>TRBJ1-4|17|NA|TRBV14|NA
TGTGCCAGCAGCCATTTCAGTGGGGCAGGGACTAATGAAAAACTGTTTTTT
CASSHFSGAGTNEKLFF
>TRBJ2-3|16|NA|TRBV9|NA
TGTGCCAGCAGCGCCGCAGGGGCAAGGGGCACAGATACGCAGTATTTT
CASSAAGARGTDTQYF
>TRBJ1-5|13|NA|TRBV30|NA
TGTGCCTGGAGTGGACAGTCCAATCAGCCCCAGCATTTT
CAWSGQSNQPQHF
>TRBJ2-1|15|TRBD2|TRBV19|NA
TGTGCCACCGCGACCCGGACTAGCGGGAGGAATGAGCAGTTCTTC
CATATRTSGRNEQFF
>TRBJ2-7|19|TRBD2|TRBV5-1|once
TGCGCCAGCAGCCTAGGGCCGGGACTAGCGGGAGGGCCCTCCTACGAGCAGTACTTC
CASSLGPGLAGGPSYEQYF
>TRBJ2-7|14|NA|TRBV6-4|NA
TGTGCCAGCAGGGACACGGGGATGGGTTCGGAGCAGTACTTC
CASRDTGMGSEQYF
>TRBJ1-5|15|NA|TRBV4-1|NA
TGCGCCAGCAGCCAAGAGGGGCATAGCAATCAGCCCCAGCATTTT
CASSQEGHSNQPQHF
>TRBJ2-7|15|TRBD1|TRBV7-2|NA
TGTGCCAGCAGCCCCCCGGACAGGGGAAAGTACGAGCAGTACTTC
CASSPPDRGKYEQYF
>TRBJ1-2|15|TRBD1|TRBV27|once
TGTGCCAGCCACGACTTTACTCAGGGGGCGGGTGGCTACACCTTC
CASHDFTQGAGGYTF
>TRBJ2-7|14|NA|TRBV19|NA
TGTGCCAGTAGTATAGTGGCGACAGATGACGAGCAGTACTTC
CASSIVATDDEQYF
>TRBJ1-6|16|TRBD1|TRBV5-6|NA
TGTGCCAGCAGCTTAAGGGACAGGGCGCTGAATTCACCCCTCCACTTT
CASSLRDRALNSPLHF
>TRBJ2-7|15|NA|TRBV28|once
TGTGCCAGCAGTTTATCCCAGGGAGGCTCCTACGAGCAGTACTTC
CASSLSQGGSYEQYF
>TRBJ2-1|13|TRBD2|TRBV5-1|NA
TGCGCCAGCAGCTTAGCGGGAGGCAATGAGCAGTTCTTC
CASSLAGGNEQFF
>TRBJ1-1|17|NA|TRBV4-2|few
TGTGCCAGCAGCCAAGATAATCAGGGTCAAGGGAACACTGAAGCTTTCTTT
CASSQDNQGQGNTEAFF
>TRBJ1-1|14|NA|TRBV18|NA
TGTGCCAGCTCACCATCACGAGGGGGAACTGAAGCTTTCTTT
CASSPSRGGTEAFF
>TRBJ1-1|12|NA|TRBV19|NA
TGTGCCAGTAGTATAGTCGACAAATCGGCTTTCTTT
CASSIVDKSAFF
>TRBJ2-2|14|TRBD1|TRBV27|few
TGTGCCACGTCCGGGACAGGGGGCTTGGGGGAGCTGTTTTTT
CATSGTGGLGELFF
>TRBJ2-2|15|TRBD1|TRBV5-4|NA
TGTGCCAGCAGCCCCACAGGGGATAACACCGGGGAGCTGTTTTTT
CASSPTGDNTGELFF
>TRBJ1-2|15|NA|TRBV29-1|NA
TGCAGCGTTGAGACGGGGGTAATACCGACCTATGGCTACACCTTC
CSVETGVIPTYGYTF
>TRBJ1-2|14|TRBD1|TRBV5-1|NA
TGCGCCAGCAGCTCGGGACAGGGGCCCTATGGCTACACCTTC
CASSSGQGPYGYTF
>TRBJ1-1|16|NA|TRBV19|NA
TGTGCCAGTAGTTCCAGATCAATAGGGGTGAACACTGAAGCTTTCTTT
CASSSRSIGVNTEAFF
>TRBJ2-2|16|TRBD2|TRBV5-1|few
TGCGCCAGCAGCAATAGCGGGAGTTCGGGGAAGGGGGAGCTGTTTTTT
CASSNSGSSGKGELFF
>TRBJ1-6|15|TRBD1|TRBV11-1|few
TGTGCCAGCAGCTTCGGACAGGGGAGGAATTCACCCCTCCACTTT
CASSFGQGRNSPLHF
>TRBJ1-4|16|TRBD1|TRBV7-8|NA
TGTGCCAGCAGCTACACCCGGGACAGGGTTAATGAAAAACTGTTTTTT
CASSYTRDRVNEKLFF
>TRBJ2-3|13|NA|TRBV11-3|NA
TGTGCCAGCAGCCCCATTCGCGGCGATACGCAGTATTTT
CASSPIRGDTQYF
>TRBJ2-7|13|NA|TRBV18|NA
TGTGCCAGCTCTGAATTACGGCTAGACGAGCAGTACTTC
CASSELRLDEQYF